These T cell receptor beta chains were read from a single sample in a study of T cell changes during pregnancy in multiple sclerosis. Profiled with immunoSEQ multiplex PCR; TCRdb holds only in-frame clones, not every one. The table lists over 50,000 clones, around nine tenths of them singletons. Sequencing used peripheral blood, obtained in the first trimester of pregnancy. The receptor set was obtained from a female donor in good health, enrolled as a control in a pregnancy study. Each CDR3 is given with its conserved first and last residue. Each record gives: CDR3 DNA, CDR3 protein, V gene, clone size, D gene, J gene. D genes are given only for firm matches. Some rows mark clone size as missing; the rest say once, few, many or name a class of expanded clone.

cdr3_nt: TGTGCCAGCAGCCTATGGGGCAGGGGGCAAGATACGCAGTATTTT
cdr3_aa: CASSLWGRGQDTQYF
v_call: TRBV7-2
clone_size: once
d_call: TRBD1
j_call: TRBJ2-3

cdr3_nt: TGTGCCAGCAGCTTGACAGGGATAAGGGAGACCCAGTACTTC
cdr3_aa: CASSLTGIRETQYF
v_call: TRBV13
clone_size: .
d_call: TRBD1
j_call: TRBJ2-5

cdr3_nt: TGTGCTAGCAGCTCACCGTTAGCGGGATCTAACCCAACAAATGAGCAGTTCTTC
cdr3_aa: CASSSPLAGSNPTNEQFF
v_call: TRBV7-7
clone_size: .
d_call: TRBD2
j_call: TRBJ2-1

cdr3_nt: TGTGCCAGCAGTATCAAGAACGTATTGGACAGGGCTGACTACGAGCAGTACTTC
cdr3_aa: CASSIKNVLDRADYEQYF
v_call: TRBV7-2
clone_size: .
d_call: TRBD1
j_call: TRBJ2-7

cdr3_nt: TGTGCCATCAGTGAGTCCCCGGGACAAGTTGGCTACACCTTC
cdr3_aa: CAISESPGQVGYTF
v_call: TRBV10-3
clone_size: .
d_call: .
j_call: TRBJ1-2

cdr3_nt: TGTGCCAGCAGCTTGTATGGGACAGGGGGCTCCTACGAGCAGTACTTC
cdr3_aa: CASSLYGTGGSYEQYF
v_call: TRBV5-6
clone_size: .
d_call: TRBD1
j_call: TRBJ2-7

cdr3_nt: TGTGCCAGCGGGGAGGACCGCAATGAGCAGTTCTTC
cdr3_aa: CASGEDRNEQFF
v_call: TRBV6-6
clone_size: .
d_call: .
j_call: TRBJ2-1

cdr3_nt: TGTGCCAGCAGTGATCGGCGGAGGGGGCTTTTGGGCTACACCTTC
cdr3_aa: CASSDRRRGLLGYTF
v_call: TRBV25-1
clone_size: few
d_call: TRBD1
j_call: TRBJ1-2

cdr3_nt: TGTGCCAGCAGTTTGTGGCCGTCGGGCACCGGGGAGCTGTTTTTT
cdr3_aa: CASSLWPSGTGELFF
v_call: TRBV28
clone_size: .
d_call: .
j_call: TRBJ2-2

cdr3_nt: TGTGCCACCGTGACGGGGAGCGGTGAAGCTTTCTTT
cdr3_aa: CATVTGSGEAFF
v_call: TRBV6-6
clone_size: .
d_call: .
j_call: TRBJ1-1

cdr3_nt: TGTGCCAGCAGCTTTAGGCTAGCGGAGCAAGGTGAGCAGTTCTTC
cdr3_aa: CASSFRLAEQGEQFF
v_call: TRBV5-4
clone_size: .
d_call: TRBD2
j_call: TRBJ2-1

cdr3_nt: TGCAGTGCAAGAGGTTATCCTGAGCAGTTCTTC
cdr3_aa: CSARGYPEQFF
v_call: TRBV20-1
clone_size: .
d_call: .
j_call: TRBJ2-1

cdr3_nt: TGTGCCAGCAGCGAGCAGGGGGTGGGATCACCCCTCCACTTT
cdr3_aa: CASSEQGVGSPLHF
v_call: TRBV4-2
clone_size: few
d_call: TRBD1
j_call: TRBJ1-6

cdr3_nt: TGCGCCAGCAGCCCTCGACAGAGCACTAACTATGGCTACACCTTC
cdr3_aa: CASSPRQSTNYGYTF
v_call: TRBV4-1
clone_size: .
d_call: .
j_call: TRBJ1-2

cdr3_nt: TGTGCCAGCAGTGAAGCCCTGGGGGCCAACGTCCTGACTTTC
cdr3_aa: CASSEALGANVLTF
v_call: TRBV2
clone_size: .
d_call: .
j_call: TRBJ2-6

cdr3_nt: TGTGCCATCAGTCCTCGGACAGGGAACACTGAAGCTTTCTTT
cdr3_aa: CAISPRTGNTEAFF
v_call: TRBV10-3
clone_size: .
d_call: TRBD1
j_call: TRBJ1-1

cdr3_nt: TGTGCCAGCAGCCCACGCCGGGACAGGGACTCTTACGAGCAGTACTTC
cdr3_aa: CASSPRRDRDSYEQYF
v_call: TRBV9
clone_size: .
d_call: TRBD1
j_call: TRBJ2-7

cdr3_nt: TGTGCCAGCAGTTTCGGACAGAACTATGGCTACACCTTC
cdr3_aa: CASSFGQNYGYTF
v_call: TRBV11-2
clone_size: .
d_call: .
j_call: TRBJ1-2

cdr3_nt: TGCGCCAGCGGGGAGGCGGGAGGTTATGAGCAGTTCTTC
cdr3_aa: CASGEAGGYEQFF
v_call: TRBV5-1
clone_size: .
d_call: TRBD2
j_call: TRBJ2-1

cdr3_nt: TGTGCCAGCAGCTCGTCCGGGACTAGCTCCTACAATGAGCAGTTCTTC
cdr3_aa: CASSSSGTSSYNEQFF
v_call: TRBV7-2
clone_size: .
d_call: TRBD2
j_call: TRBJ2-1

cdr3_nt: TGTGCCAGCAGTGAGGGGGCTACTAACTATGGCTACACCTTC
cdr3_aa: CASSEGATNYGYTF
v_call: TRBV27
clone_size: .
d_call: TRBD1
j_call: TRBJ1-2

cdr3_nt: TGTGCCAGCAGCTTAGCCAATAGTAACTATGGCTACACCTTC
cdr3_aa: CASSLANSNYGYTF
v_call: TRBV7-9
clone_size: once
d_call: .
j_call: TRBJ1-2

cdr3_nt: TGTGCCAGCAGTGAAGTTATGGCGGCAAACAATGAGCAGTTCTTC
cdr3_aa: CASSEVMAANNEQFF
v_call: TRBV6-1
clone_size: .
d_call: .
j_call: TRBJ2-1

cdr3_nt: TGTGCCAGCAGCGAGCGGGGGCCAACGGGAGAGACCCAGTACTTC
cdr3_aa: CASSERGPTGETQYF
v_call: TRBV25-1
clone_size: .
d_call: TRBD2
j_call: TRBJ2-5

cdr3_nt: TGTGCCAGCAGCTTGGACGGGGACAGCGTTATAGAAGCTTTCTTT
cdr3_aa: CASSLDGDSVIEAFF
v_call: TRBV5-6
clone_size: .
d_call: TRBD1
j_call: TRBJ1-1

cdr3_nt: TGTGCTAGCAGCTTAGGCGGGAACACCGGGGAGCTGTTTTTT
cdr3_aa: CASSLGGNTGELFF
v_call: TRBV7-7
clone_size: .
d_call: .
j_call: TRBJ2-2

cdr3_nt: TGTGCCAGCAGTGAAGGGGGACAGGCAGTCTACACCTTC
cdr3_aa: CASSEGGQAVYTF
v_call: TRBV6-1
clone_size: .
d_call: TRBD1
j_call: TRBJ1-2

cdr3_nt: TGCGCCAGCAGCTCCCGGGACAGGGTCGGGTCCCAGTACTTC
cdr3_aa: CASSSRDRVGSQYF
v_call: TRBV5-1
clone_size: .
d_call: TRBD1
j_call: TRBJ2-5

cdr3_nt: TGTGCCAGCAGCCACCCAGGGAAGACTGATGAAGCTTTCTTT
cdr3_aa: CASSHPGKTDEAFF
v_call: TRBV7-9
clone_size: .
d_call: .
j_call: TRBJ1-1

cdr3_nt: TGTGCCACCTCCCAGAGGCTCCACTACGAGCAGTACTTC
cdr3_aa: CATSQRLHYEQYF
v_call: TRBV15
clone_size: .
d_call: .
j_call: TRBJ2-7

cdr3_nt: TGTGCCAGCAGTTTCGGACTAGCGGTCTACGAGCAGTACTTC
cdr3_aa: CASSFGLAVYEQYF
v_call: TRBV28
clone_size: .
d_call: TRBD2
j_call: TRBJ2-7

cdr3_nt: TGTGCCAGCAGCTCCGGGACAGGGGGCTACAATGAGCAGTTCTTC
cdr3_aa: CASSSGTGGYNEQFF
v_call: TRBV6-5
clone_size: .
d_call: TRBD1
j_call: TRBJ2-1

cdr3_nt: TGTGCCAGCAGTTACAGCGAGCGGGGGGGTAGGTATGAGCAGTTCTTC
cdr3_aa: CASSYSERGGRYEQFF
v_call: TRBV6-6
clone_size: .
d_call: TRBD2
j_call: TRBJ2-1

cdr3_nt: TGTGCCAGCAGCTTAACTTCTCCTCAGGGGGCCATGGGGACTGAAGCTTTCTTT
cdr3_aa: CASSLTSPQGAMGTEAFF
v_call: TRBV11-2
clone_size: .
d_call: TRBD1
j_call: TRBJ1-1

cdr3_nt: TGTGCCAGCAGCCCTAGGGGGGGCGTGGGACTACAGAATGAGCAGTTCTTC
cdr3_aa: CASSPRGGVGLQNEQFF
v_call: TRBV14
clone_size: .
d_call: .
j_call: TRBJ2-1

cdr3_nt: TGTGCCAGCGGCCCGGGGACTGTTCCTTACGAGCAGTACTTC
cdr3_aa: CASGPGTVPYEQYF
v_call: TRBV9
clone_size: .
d_call: .
j_call: TRBJ2-7

cdr3_nt: TGTGCCAGCAGCCAAGGACAGTACTACGAGCAGTACTTC
cdr3_aa: CASSQGQYYEQYF
v_call: TRBV14
clone_size: once
d_call: .
j_call: TRBJ2-7

cdr3_nt: TGTGCCAGCAGCCAGGGGGCGACTGGGGCCAACGTCCTGACTTTC
cdr3_aa: CASSQGATGANVLTF
v_call: TRBV11-3
clone_size: .
d_call: TRBD1
j_call: TRBJ2-6

cdr3_nt: TGTGCCAGCAGCTTACGACAGGGGGAGCCCCTTGGCTACACCTTC
cdr3_aa: CASSLRQGEPLGYTF
v_call: TRBV7-9
clone_size: .
d_call: TRBD1
j_call: TRBJ1-2

cdr3_nt: TGTGCCAGTAGTCGCGGGGGCCGGTCTGGAAACACCATATATTTT
cdr3_aa: CASSRGGRSGNTIYF
v_call: TRBV19
clone_size: .
d_call: .
j_call: TRBJ1-3

cdr3_nt: TGTGCCAGCAGGCAACAGGGGGCTGGCTACACCTTC
cdr3_aa: CASRQQGAGYTF
v_call: TRBV7-2
clone_size: few
d_call: TRBD1
j_call: TRBJ1-2

cdr3_nt: TGTGCCAGCAGCCCAGAGGACAGATACTACGAGCAGTACTTC
cdr3_aa: CASSPEDRYYEQYF
v_call: TRBV5-8
clone_size: few
d_call: .
j_call: TRBJ2-7

cdr3_nt: TGTGCCAGCAGCGTCGACAGCTACTCAACTAATGAAAAACTGTTTTTT
cdr3_aa: CASSVDSYSTNEKLFF
v_call: TRBV9
clone_size: few
d_call: .
j_call: TRBJ1-4

cdr3_nt: TGTGCCAGTAGTATCCCAGGCGGGGGAGGAGAGACCCAGTACTTC
cdr3_aa: CASSIPGGGGETQYF
v_call: TRBV19
clone_size: .
d_call: TRBD2
j_call: TRBJ2-5

cdr3_nt: TGTGCCAGCCGCAATGACGGAGCCTACGAGCAGTACTTC
cdr3_aa: CASRNDGAYEQYF
v_call: TRBV7-8
clone_size: .
d_call: .
j_call: TRBJ2-7

cdr3_nt: TGTGCCAGCAGGGTAGGGACAGCACCTAACTATGGCTACACCTTC
cdr3_aa: CASRVGTAPNYGYTF
v_call: TRBV2
clone_size: .
d_call: TRBD1
j_call: TRBJ1-2

cdr3_nt: TGTGCCAGCAGCCGCGGACAGGAAGCTTTCTTT
cdr3_aa: CASSRGQEAFF
v_call: TRBV4-2
clone_size: .
d_call: .
j_call: TRBJ1-1

cdr3_nt: TGTGCCAGCAAGCCTAACAGGGGCGGGAATGAAAAACTGTTTTTT
cdr3_aa: CASKPNRGGNEKLFF
v_call: TRBV6-6
clone_size: .
d_call: TRBD1
j_call: TRBJ1-4

cdr3_nt: TGTGCCATCAGTGAGGGACAGGGTGGCTATGGCTACACCTTC
cdr3_aa: CAISEGQGGYGYTF
v_call: TRBV10-3
clone_size: .
d_call: TRBD1
j_call: TRBJ1-2

cdr3_nt: TGTGCCAGCAGCTTGGTACAGGCAAGCTCTGGGGCCAACGTCCTGACTTTC
cdr3_aa: CASSLVQASSGANVLTF
v_call: TRBV5-5
clone_size: .
d_call: .
j_call: TRBJ2-6